These 11 T cell receptor beta chains were sequenced from one sample in a study of OX40 agonist ivuxolimab in advanced cancers. The method was immunoSEQ multiplex PCR; TCRdb's version includes in-frame clones alone and lacks a portion of them. The sample contains nearly 45,000 clones, 84% of which appear only once. The specimen was CD4+ or CD8+ T cells sorted from blood, collected in a trial of the OX40 agonist ivuxolimab. The receptors were sampled from an adult with an advanced solid tumor such as melanoma, head and neck, liver or kidney cancer.

The V gene is TRBV6-6, the J gene TRBJ2-1, with no clear D. Germline V gene data show CDR1 as MNHNY and CDR2 as SVGAGI (reference sequence). The V end was cut by 0 bases, the J end by 9 bases, with 6 bases between. CDR3 length equals 12 residues. The CDR3 is CASSYSNGEQFF. CDR3 bases: TGTGCCAGCAGTTACTCGAATGGTGAGCAGTTCTTC.

The chain carries TRBV7-6 and TRBJ2-7, with TRBD2 identical over 7 bases. Germline V gene sequence: CDR1 SGHVS, CDR2 FNYEAQ. This CDR3 is built from 16 residues. V was clipped by 1 base and J by 1 base; unmatched bases: 7. As DNA, the CDR3 is TGTGCCAGCAGCTTAGAGTCGGGGGGTGGGTCCTACGAGCAGTACTTC. Translating gives CASSLESGGGSYEQYF.

The chain links TRBV11-3 to TRBJ2-1; 9 bases line up with TRBD2. Losses at the gene ends were 4 bases for V and 6 bases for J; bases not matched to a gene: 13. The CDR3 consists of 17 residues. In germline, CDR1 is SGHNT, CDR2 YENEEA. Written as DNA, the CDR3 is TGTGCCAGCAGCTCGCCAAGGCTGTGGCGGGAGGGCAATGAGCAGTTCTTC. Protein product: CASSSPRLWREGNEQFF.

The gene calls are TRBV7-6 and TRBJ2-7; D is unresolved. Germline CDR1 SGHVS, CDR2 FNYEAQ. The V end lost 1 base, the J end lost 6 bases, and 10 bases lay between the germline ends. The CDR3 has 13 residues. In nucleotides, the CDR3 is TGTGCCAGCAGCTTAGGGGAATTGGCCGAGCAGTACTTC. As protein: CASSLGELAEQYF.

V gene TRBV5-1 combines with J gene TRBJ2-3, with D tentatively TRBD2 (5 bases). The CDR3 is 16 residues long. The germline V and J ends were trimmed by 3 bases and 6 bases, with 20 bases remaining between them. The V gene's germline CDR1 is SGHRS and CDR2 YFSETQ. The DNA of the CDR3 is TGCGCCAGCAGCTCCGGACTCGGCGATTCCTCGGATACGCAGTATTTT. Amino acids: CASSSGLGDSSDTQYF.

The V call is TRBV5-6, the J call TRBJ1-1; TRBD1 is a possible D gene (6 bases). Germline V gives CDR1 SGHDT, CDR2 YYEEEE. Trimming shortened V by 0 bases and J by 5 bases, and 14 bases separated the two germline ends. The CDR3 covers 15 residues. The CDR3 loop reads CASSLDRGRGTEAFF. For the CDR3, the DNA is TGTGCCAGCAGCTTGGATCGTGGCAGGGGTACTGAAGCTTTCTTT. Together with reference TRBV5-6 and TRBJ1-1, the CDR3 gives the full variable domain: DAGVTQSPTHLIKTRGQQVTLRCSPKSGHDTVSWYQQALGQGPQFIFQYYEEEERQRGNFPDRFSGHQFPNYSSELNVNALLLGDSALYLCASSLDRGRGTEAFFGQGTRLTVV.

The chain couples TRBV27 to TRBJ2-1; TRBD2 is a possible D gene (5 bases). Germline CDR1 and CDR2: MNHEY and SMNVEV (reference sequence). This CDR3 contains 18 residues. V was trimmed by 0 bases and J by 0 bases, leaving 15 bases between them. CDR3 region: CASSLSKRGSSSYNEQFF. In DNA form, the CDR3 reads TGTGCCAGCAGTTTATCCAAACGCGGGTCGAGCTCCTACAATGAGCAGTTCTTC.

This clone occurred a few times. This chain joins TRBV10-3 and TRBJ2-7, with D unresolved. From germline, CDR1 is ENHRY and CDR2 SYGVKD. This CDR3 contains 15 residues. Trimming shortened V by 3 bases and J by 5 bases, and 17 bases separated the two germline ends. The CDR3: CAISDLPPQVDEQYF. DNA for the CDR3: TGTGCCATCAGTGATCTCCCCCCCCAGGTGGACGAGCAGTACTTC.

The chain couples TRBV19 to TRBJ2-7; D possibly corresponds to TRBD1 (6 bases). Deletions cut 5 bases from V and 2 bases from J, with 19 bases between. There are 16 residues in the CDR3. From germline, CDR1 is LNHDA and CDR2 SQIVND (reference sequence). The CDR3 protein is CASSPSQGIFTYEQYF. CDR3 DNA sequence: TGTGCCAGTAGTCCGTCCCAGGGGATATTCACCTACGAGCAGTACTTC. The full variable domain, in which reference TRBV19 and TRBJ2-7 provide the parts outside the CDR3, is DGGITQSPKYLFRKEGQNVTLSCEQNLNHDAMYWYRQDPGQGLRLIYYSQIVNDFQKGDIAEGYSVSREKKESFPLTVTSAQKNPTAFYLCASSPSQGIFTYEQYFGPGTRLTVT.

The chain is built from TRBV5-8 and TRBJ2-3; D is unclear. V was pared by 2 bases and J by 1 base, with 11 bases between. Germline V lookup: CDR1 SGHTS, CDR2 YDEGEE. This CDR3 spans 15 amino acids. Here the CDR3 DNA reads TGTGCCAGCAGCTTCCCTAGTTGGCGCACAGATACGCAGTATTTT. Protein: CASSFPSWRTDTQYF.

Worth noting for this clone: One base away lies a much larger clone, so this may be a sequencing read error. The chain recombines TRBV27 with TRBJ2-7; D is undetermined. This CDR3 has 11 residues. Trimming took off 3 bases at V and 4 bases at J, with 4 bases between the two ends. In germline, CDR1 is MNHEY, CDR2 SMNVEV (reference sequence). The CDR3 sequence is CASSFGYEQYF. For the CDR3, the DNA is TGTGCCAGCAGTTTTGGGTACGAGCAGTACTTC.